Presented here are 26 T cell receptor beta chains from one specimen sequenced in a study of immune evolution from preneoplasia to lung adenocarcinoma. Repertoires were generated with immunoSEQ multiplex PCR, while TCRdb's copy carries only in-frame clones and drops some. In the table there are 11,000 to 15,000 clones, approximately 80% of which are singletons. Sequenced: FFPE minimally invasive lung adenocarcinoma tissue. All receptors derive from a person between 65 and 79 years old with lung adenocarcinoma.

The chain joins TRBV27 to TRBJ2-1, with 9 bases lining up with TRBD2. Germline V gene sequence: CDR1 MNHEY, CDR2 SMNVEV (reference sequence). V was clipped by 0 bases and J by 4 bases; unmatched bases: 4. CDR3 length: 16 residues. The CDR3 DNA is TGTGCCAGCAGTTTATCCCGCGGGGGGGCTTACAATGAGCAGTTCTTC. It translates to CASSLSRGGAYNEQFF.

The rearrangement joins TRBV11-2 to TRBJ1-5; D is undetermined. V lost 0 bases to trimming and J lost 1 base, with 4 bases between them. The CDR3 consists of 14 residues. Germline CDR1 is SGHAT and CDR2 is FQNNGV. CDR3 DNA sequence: TGTGCCAGCAGCTTAGAGGGGAGCAATCAGCCCCAGCATTTT. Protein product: CASSLEGSNQPQHF.

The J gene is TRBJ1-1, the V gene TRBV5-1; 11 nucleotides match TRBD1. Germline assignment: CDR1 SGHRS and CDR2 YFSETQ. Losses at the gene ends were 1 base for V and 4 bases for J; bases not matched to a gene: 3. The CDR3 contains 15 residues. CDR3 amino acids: CASSLMGTGGTEAFF. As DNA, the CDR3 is TGCGCCAGCAGCTTGATGGGGACAGGGGGCACTGAAGCTTTCTTT. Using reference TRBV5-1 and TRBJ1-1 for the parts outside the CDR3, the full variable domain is KAGVTQTPRYLIKTRGQQVTLSCSPISGHRSVSWYQQTPGQGLQFLFEYFSETQRNKGNFPGRFSGRQFSNSRSEMNVSTLELGDSALYLCASSLMGTGGTEAFFGQGTRLTVV.

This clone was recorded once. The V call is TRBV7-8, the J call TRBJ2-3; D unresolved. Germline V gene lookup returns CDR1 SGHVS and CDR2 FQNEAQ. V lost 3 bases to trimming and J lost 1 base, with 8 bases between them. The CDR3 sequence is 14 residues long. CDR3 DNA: TGTGCCAGCAGCTTTGCCGGAGGCACAGATACGCAGTATTTT. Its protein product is CASSFAGGTDTQYF.

The CDR3 DNA reads TGTGCCAGCAGCCCGGGGCCGAGCGGGGGCGACGGGGAGCTGTTTTTT. Protein sequence: CASSPGPSGGDGELFF. The rearrangement links TRBV5-6 to TRBJ2-2; 8 nucleotides agree with TRBD2. Trimming removed 4 bases from V and 7 bases from J; junction bases left unmatched: 12. In germline, CDR1 is SGHDT, CDR2 YYEEEE. This CDR3 contains 16 residues.

CDR3 sequence: CASSLGGRDQPQHF. The CDR3 region has the DNA TGTGCCAGCAGCTTAGGGGGCAGGGATCAGCCCCAGCATTTT. The chain couples TRBV7-9 to TRBJ1-5, with D perhaps TRBD1 (5 bases). Germline-derived CDR1 and CDR2 are SEHNR and FQNEAQ (reference sequence). The CDR3 totals 14 residues. V was clipped by 1 base and J by 5 bases, with 9 bases between them.

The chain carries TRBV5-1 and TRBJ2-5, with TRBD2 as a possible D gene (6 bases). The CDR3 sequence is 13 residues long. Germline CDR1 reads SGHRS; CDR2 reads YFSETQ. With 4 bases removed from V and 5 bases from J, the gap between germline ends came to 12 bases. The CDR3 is CASSGGMKETQYF. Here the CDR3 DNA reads TGCGCCAGCAGCGGGGGGATGAAGGAGACCCAGTACTTC. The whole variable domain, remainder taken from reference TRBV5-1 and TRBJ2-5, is KAGVTQTPRYLIKTRGQQVTLSCSPISGHRSVSWYQQTPGQGLQFLFEYFSETQRNKGNFPGRFSGRQFSNSRSEMNVSTLELGDSALYLCASSGGMKETQYFGPGTRLLVL.

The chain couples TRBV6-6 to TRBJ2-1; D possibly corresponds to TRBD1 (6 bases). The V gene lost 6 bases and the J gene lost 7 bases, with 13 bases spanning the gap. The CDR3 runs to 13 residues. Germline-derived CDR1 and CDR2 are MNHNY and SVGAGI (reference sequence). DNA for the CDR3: TGTGCCAGCAGATTATCTCAGGGGAATGAGCAGTTCTTC. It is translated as CASRLSQGNEQFF.

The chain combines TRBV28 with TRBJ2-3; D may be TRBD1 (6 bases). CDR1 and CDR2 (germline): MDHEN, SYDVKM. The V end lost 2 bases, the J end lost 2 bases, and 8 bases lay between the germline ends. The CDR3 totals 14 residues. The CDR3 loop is CASSLGGNTDTQYF. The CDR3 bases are TGTGCCAGCAGTTTAGGGGGCAACACAGATACGCAGTATTTT.

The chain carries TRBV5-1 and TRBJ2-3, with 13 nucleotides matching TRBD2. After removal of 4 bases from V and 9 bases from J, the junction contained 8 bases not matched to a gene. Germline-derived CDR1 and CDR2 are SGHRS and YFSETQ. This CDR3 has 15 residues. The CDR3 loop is CASSPTSGGAFTQYF. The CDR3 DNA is TGCGCCAGCAGCCCCACTAGCGGGGGGGCCTTCACGCAGTATTTT. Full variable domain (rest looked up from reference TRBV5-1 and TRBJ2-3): KAGVTQTPRYLIKTRGQQVTLSCSPISGHRSVSWYQQTPGQGLQFLFEYFSETQRNKGNFPGRFSGRQFSNSRSEMNVSTLELGDSALYLCASSPTSGGAFTQYFGPGTRLTVL.

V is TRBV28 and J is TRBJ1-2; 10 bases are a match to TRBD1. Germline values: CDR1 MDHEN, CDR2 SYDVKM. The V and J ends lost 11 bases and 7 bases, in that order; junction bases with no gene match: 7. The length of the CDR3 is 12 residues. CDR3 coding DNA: TGTGCCGGGGGGGACAGGGGCCCTGGCTACACCTTC. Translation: CAGGDRGPGYTF.

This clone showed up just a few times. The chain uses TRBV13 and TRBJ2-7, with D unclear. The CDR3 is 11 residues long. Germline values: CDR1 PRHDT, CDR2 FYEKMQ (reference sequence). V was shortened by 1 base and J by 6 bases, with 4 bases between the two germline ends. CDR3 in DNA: TGTGCCAGCAGCTTAGTATTCGAGCAGTACTTC. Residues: CASSLVFEQYF.

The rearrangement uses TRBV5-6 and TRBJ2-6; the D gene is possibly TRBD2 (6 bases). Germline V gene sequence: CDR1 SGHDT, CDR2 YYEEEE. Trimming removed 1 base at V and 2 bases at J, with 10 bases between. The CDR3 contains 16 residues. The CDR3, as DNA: TGTGCCAGCAGCTTGACGGGAGTCACTGGGGCCAACGTCCTGACTTTC. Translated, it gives CASSLTGVTGANVLTF.

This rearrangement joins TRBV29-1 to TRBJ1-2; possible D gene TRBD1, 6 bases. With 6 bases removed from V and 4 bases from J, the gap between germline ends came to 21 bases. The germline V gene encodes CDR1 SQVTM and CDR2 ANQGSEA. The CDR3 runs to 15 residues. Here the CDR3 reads CSVLSSGGGGYGYTF. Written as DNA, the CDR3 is TGCAGCGTCCTTTCCTCAGGAGGGGGTGGCTATGGCTACACCTTC.

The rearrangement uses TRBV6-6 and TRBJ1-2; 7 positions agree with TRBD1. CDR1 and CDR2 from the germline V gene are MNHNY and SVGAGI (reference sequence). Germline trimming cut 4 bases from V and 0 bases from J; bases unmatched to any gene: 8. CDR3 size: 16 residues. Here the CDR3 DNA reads TGTGCCAGCAGTTCCTTAACAGGGGTAGCTAACTATGGCTACACCTTC. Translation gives CASSSLTGVANYGYTF.

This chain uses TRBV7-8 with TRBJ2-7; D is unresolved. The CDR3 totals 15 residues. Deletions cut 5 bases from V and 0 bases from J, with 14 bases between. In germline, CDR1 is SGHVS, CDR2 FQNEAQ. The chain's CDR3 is CASSPFTALSYEQYF. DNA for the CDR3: TGTGCCAGCAGCCCTTTTACGGCCCTCTCCTACGAGCAGTACTTC.

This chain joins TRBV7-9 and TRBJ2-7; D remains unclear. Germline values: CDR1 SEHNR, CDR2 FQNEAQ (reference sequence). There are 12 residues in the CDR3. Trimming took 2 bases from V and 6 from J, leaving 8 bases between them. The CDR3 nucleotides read TGTGCCAGCAGCTTATCTGATTTCGAGCAGTACTTC. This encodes CASSLSDFEQYF.

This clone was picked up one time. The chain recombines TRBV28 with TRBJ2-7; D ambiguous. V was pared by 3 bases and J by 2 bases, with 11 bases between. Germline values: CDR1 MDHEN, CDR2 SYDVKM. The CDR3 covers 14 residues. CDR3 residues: CASSLSDETYEQYF. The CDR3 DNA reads TGTGCCAGCAGTTTGTCGGACGAAACCTACGAGCAGTACTTC.

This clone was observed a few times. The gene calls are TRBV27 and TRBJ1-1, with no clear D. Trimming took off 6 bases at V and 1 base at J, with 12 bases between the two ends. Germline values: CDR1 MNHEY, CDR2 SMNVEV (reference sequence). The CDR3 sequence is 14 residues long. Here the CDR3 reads CASSPRVTNTEAFF. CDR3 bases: TGTGCCAGCAGCCCGAGGGTTACGAACACTGAAGCTTTCTTT.

DNA for the CDR3: TGTGCCAGCAGCCAAGCCGGGCGATATGGCTACACCTTC. It specifies CASSQAGRYGYTF. The rearrangement joins TRBV14 to TRBJ1-2; D ambiguous. Germline CDR1 and CDR2: SGHDN and FVKESK. V was clipped by 1 base and J by 5 bases, with 8 bases between them. The CDR3 extends over 13 amino acids.

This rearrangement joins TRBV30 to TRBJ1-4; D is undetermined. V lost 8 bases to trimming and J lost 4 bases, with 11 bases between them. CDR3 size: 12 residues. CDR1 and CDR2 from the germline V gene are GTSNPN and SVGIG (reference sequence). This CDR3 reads CALQAVNEKLFF. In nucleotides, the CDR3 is TGTGCCCTCCAGGCAGTTAATGAAAAACTGTTTTTT.

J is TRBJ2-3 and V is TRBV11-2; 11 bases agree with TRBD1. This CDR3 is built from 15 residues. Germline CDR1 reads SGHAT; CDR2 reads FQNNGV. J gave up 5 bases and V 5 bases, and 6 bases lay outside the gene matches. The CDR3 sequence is CASSRRTGGEDTQYF. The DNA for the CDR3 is TGTGCCAGCAGCCGGAGGACAGGGGGCGAAGATACGCAGTATTTT.

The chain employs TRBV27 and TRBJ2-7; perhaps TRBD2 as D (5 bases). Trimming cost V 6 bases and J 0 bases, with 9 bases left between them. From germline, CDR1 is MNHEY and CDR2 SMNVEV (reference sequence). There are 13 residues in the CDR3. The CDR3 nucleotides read TGTGCCAGCAGCCGCCGGGACTCCTACGAGCAGTACTTC. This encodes CASSRRDSYEQYF.

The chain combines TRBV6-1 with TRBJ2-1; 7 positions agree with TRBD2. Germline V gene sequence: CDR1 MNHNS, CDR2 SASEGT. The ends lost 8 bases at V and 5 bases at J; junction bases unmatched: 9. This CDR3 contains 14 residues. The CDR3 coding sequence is TGTGCCAGCGTACGGGAGGCCATCAACAATGAGCAGTTCTTC. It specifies CASVREAINNEQFF.

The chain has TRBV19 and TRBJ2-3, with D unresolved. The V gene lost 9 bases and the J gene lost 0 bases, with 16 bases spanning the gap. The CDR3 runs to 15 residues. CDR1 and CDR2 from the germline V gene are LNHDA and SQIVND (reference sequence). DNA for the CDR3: TGTGCCAGCAAGATGAGCAGGCTTAGCACAGATACGCAGTATTTT. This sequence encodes CASKMSRLSTDTQYF.

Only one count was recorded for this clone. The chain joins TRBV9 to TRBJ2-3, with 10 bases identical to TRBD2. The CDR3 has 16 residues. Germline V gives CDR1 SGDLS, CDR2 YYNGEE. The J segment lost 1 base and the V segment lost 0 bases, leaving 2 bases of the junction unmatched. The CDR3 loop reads CASSVVLAGGTDTQYF. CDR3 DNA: TGTGCCAGCAGCGTAGTCCTAGCGGGGGGCACAGATACGCAGTATTTT.